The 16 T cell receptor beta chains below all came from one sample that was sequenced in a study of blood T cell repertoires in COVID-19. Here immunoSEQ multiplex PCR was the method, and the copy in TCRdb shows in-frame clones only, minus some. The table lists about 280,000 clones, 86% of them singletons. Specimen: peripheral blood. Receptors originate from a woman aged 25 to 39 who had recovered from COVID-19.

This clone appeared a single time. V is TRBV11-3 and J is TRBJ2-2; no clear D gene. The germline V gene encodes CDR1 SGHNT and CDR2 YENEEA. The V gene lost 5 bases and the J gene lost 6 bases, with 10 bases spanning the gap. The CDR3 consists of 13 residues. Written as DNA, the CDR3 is TGTGCCAGCAGCCCAACTTCTTCCGGGGAGCTGTTTTTT. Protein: CASSPTSSGELFF. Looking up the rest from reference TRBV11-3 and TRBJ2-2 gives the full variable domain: EAGVVQSPRYKIIEKKQPVAFWCNPISGHNTLYWYLQNLGQGPELLIRYENEEAVDDSQLPKDRFSAERLKGVDSTLKIQPAELGDSAVYLCASSPTSSGELFFGEGSRLTVL.

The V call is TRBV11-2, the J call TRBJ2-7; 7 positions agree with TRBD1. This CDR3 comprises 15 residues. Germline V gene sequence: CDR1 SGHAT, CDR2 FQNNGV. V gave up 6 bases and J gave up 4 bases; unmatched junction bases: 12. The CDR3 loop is CASRLNRGQIYEQYF. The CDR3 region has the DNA TGTGCCAGCAGACTAAATCGGGGACAGATTTACGAGCAGTACTTC.

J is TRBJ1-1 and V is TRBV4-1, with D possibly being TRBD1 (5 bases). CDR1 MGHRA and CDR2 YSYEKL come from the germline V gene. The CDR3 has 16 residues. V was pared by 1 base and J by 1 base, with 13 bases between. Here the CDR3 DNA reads TGCGCCAGCAGCCAAGGGGTTGTAAGGGGGAACACTGAAGCTTTCTTT. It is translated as CASSQGVVRGNTEAFF.

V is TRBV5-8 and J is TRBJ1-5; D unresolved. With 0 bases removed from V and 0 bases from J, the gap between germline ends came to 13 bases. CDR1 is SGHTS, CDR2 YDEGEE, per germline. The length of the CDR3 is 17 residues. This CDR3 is CASSLGPGTLSNQPQHF. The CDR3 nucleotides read TGTGCCAGCAGCTTGGGTCCAGGTACCCTTAGCAATCAGCCCCAGCATTTT.

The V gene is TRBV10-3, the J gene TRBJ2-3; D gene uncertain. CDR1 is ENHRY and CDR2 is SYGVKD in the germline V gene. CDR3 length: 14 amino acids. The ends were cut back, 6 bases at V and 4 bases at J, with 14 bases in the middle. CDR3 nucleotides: TGTGCCATCAGCATAGACGAGGTCGCAGATACGCAGTATTTT. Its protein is CAISIDEVADTQYF.

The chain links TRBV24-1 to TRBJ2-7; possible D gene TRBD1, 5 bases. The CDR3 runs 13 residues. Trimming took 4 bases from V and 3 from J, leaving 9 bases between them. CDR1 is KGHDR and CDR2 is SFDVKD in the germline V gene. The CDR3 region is CATSDTDNYEQYF. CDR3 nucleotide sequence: TGTGCCACCAGTGACACGGACAACTACGAGCAGTACTTC.

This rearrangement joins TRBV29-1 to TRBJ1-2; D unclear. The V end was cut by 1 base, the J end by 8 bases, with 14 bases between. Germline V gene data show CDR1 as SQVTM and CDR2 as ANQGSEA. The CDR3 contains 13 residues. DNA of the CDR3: TGCAGCGTTGAAGTTTCCGTGGGAGGCGGCTACACCTTC. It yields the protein CSVEVSVGGGYTF.

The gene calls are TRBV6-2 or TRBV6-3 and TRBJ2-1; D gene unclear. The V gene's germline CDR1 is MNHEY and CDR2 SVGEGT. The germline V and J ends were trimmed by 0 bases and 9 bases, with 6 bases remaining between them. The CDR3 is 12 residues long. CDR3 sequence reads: CASSYSTGEQFF. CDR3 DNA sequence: TGTGCCAGCAGTTACTCCACCGGTGAGCAGTTCTTC.

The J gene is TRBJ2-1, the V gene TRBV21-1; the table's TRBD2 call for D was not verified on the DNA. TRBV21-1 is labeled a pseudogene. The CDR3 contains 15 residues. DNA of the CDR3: TGTGCCAGTACCTGTATTCGGGGGGTGGACAATGAGCAGTTCTTC. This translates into CASTCIRGVDNEQFF.

The CDR3 DNA sequence: TGCGCCAGCAGTGCCGCGGGGGAAGACGAGCAGTACTTC. Amino acid sequence: CASSAAGEDEQYF. This chain uses TRBV10-1 with TRBJ2-7, with 7 nucleotides matching TRBD2. Germline V lookup: CDR1 WNHNN, CDR2 SYGVQD (reference sequence). Trimming at V came to 4 bases and at J to 5 bases, leaving 5 bases not matched to a gene. The CDR3 is 13 amino acids.

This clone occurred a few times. The CDR3 spells CASSLQGSGNTIYF. CDR3 bases: TGTGCCAGCAGCTTACAGGGTTCTGGAAACACCATATATTTT. The chain uses TRBV5-4 and TRBJ1-3; TRBD1 might be the D (6 bases). CDR1 SGHNT and CDR2 YYREEE come from the germline V gene (reference sequence). Trimming removed 2 bases from V and 1 base from J, with 7 bases in between. This CDR3 comprises 14 residues.

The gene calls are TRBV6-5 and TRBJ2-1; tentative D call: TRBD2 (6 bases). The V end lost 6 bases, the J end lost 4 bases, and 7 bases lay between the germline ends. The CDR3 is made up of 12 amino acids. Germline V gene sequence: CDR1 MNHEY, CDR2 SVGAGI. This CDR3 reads CASREGYNEQFF. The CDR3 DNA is TGTGCCAGCAGGGAGGGATACAATGAGCAGTTCTTC.

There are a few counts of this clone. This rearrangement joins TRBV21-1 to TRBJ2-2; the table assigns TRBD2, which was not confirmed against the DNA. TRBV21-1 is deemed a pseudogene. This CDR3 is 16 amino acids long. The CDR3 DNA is TGTGCCAGCAGCAAACTAGCGGGGGGGAACACCGGGGAGCTGTTTTTT. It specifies CASSKLAGGNTGELFF.

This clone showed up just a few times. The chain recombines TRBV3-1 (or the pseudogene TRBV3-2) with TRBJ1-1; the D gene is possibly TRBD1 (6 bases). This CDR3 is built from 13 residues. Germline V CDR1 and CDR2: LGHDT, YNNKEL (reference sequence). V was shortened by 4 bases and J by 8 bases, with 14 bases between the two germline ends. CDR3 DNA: TGTGCCAGCAGCCCAGGGACAAATAGCGAAGCTTTCTTT. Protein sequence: CASSPGTNSEAFF.

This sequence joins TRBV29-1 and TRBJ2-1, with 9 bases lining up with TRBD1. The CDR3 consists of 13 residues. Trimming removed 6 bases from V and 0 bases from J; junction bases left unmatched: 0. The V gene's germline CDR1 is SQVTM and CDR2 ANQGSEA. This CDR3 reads CSVGQGSYNEQFF. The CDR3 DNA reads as TGCAGCGTGGGACAGGGCTCCTACAATGAGCAGTTCTTC.

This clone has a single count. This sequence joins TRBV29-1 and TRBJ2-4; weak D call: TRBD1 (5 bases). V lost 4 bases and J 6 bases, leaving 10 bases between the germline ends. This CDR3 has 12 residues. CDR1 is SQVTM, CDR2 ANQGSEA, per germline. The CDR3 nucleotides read TGCAGCGTTGTATGGCAGGGAAACATTCAGTACTTC. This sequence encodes CSVVWQGNIQYF.